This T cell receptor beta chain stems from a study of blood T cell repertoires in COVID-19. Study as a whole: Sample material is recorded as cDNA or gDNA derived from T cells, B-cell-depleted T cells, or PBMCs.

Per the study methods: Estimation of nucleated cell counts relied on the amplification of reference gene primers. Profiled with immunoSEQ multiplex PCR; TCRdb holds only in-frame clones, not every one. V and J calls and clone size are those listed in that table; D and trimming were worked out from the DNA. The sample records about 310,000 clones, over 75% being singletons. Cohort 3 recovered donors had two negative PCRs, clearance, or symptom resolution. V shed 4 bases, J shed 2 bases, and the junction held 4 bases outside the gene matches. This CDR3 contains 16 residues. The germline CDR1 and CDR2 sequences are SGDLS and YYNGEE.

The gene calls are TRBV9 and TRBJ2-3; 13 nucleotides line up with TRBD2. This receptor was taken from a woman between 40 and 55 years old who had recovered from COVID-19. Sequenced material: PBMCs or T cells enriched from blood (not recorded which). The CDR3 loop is CASSRGLAGITDTQYF. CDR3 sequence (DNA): TGTGCCAGCAGCAGGGGACTAGCGGGAATCACAGATACGCAGTATTTT.